This TCR beta chain was documented in a study of cytomegalovirus exposure and HLA in healthy donors. With 2 bases removed from V and 8 bases from J, the gap between germline ends came to 12 bases. Germline CDR1 reads GTSNPN; CDR2 reads SVGIG (reference sequence). This CDR3 is 12 amino acids long. Use of 60 Vbeta and 13 Jbeta primers characterized the PCR. Libraries were prepared by immunoSEQ multiplex PCR; TCRdb keeps only in-frame clonotypes and omits some of them. The repertoire holds 200,000 to 250,000 clones, with approximately 84% as singletons. The sample comprised PBMCs. This TCR derives from a woman between 35 and 50 years old in good health and CMV-seronegative. The chain couples TRBV30 to TRBJ1-1; D not resolved. CDR3 residues: CAWSYDSREAFF. Written as DNA, the CDR3 is TGTGCCTGGAGTTACGACTCTCGGGAAGCTTTCTTT.